This T cell receptor (beta chain) was identified during a study of T cells in localized non-small cell lung cancer. Assay: immunoSEQ multiplex PCR; the TCRdb copy retains only in-frame clones and omits some. The table records about 30,000 clones, 90% to 95% of them present only once. On this clone: Its antigen is not known.

Study-level findings and limits: Owing to sequencing of a solitary tumor region, heterogeneity cannot be discounted. Among blood samples, higher T cell density accompanied longer overall survival. Uninvolved neighboring lung showed the greatest T cell clonality, exceeding tumor.

The sample was peripheral blood, taken before any cancer treatment. The receptor comes from a woman aged 35 to 69 with stage I lung adenocarcinoma.

As DNA, the CDR3 is TGTGCCAGCAGCCCCAGGGGCCCCTTCTCACCCCTCCACTTT. Residues: CASSPRGPFSPLHF. The chain links TRBV5-4 to TRBJ1-6; tentatively, D is TRBD1 (6 bases). The CDR3 consists of 14 residues. Germline V lookup: CDR1 SGHNT, CDR2 YYREEE (reference sequence). V lost 4 bases and J lost 10, with 15 bases in between.